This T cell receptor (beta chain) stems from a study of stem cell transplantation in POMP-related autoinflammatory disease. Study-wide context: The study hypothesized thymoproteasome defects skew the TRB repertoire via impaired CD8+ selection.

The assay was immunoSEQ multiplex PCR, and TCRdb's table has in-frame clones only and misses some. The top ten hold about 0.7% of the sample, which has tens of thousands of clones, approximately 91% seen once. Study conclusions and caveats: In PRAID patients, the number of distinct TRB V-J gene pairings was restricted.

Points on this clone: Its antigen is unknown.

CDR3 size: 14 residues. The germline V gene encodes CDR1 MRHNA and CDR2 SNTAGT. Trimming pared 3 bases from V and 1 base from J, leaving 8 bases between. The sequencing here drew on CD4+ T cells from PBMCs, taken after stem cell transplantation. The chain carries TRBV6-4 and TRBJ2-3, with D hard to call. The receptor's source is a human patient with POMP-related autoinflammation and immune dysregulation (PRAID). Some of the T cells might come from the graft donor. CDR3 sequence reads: CASSDLFGTDTQYF. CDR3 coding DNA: TGTGCCAGCAGTGATCTTTTCGGCACAGATACGCAGTATTTT.